The sequence of this TCR beta chain was determined in a study of shared clonotypes between healthy human individuals. The CDR3 loop spans 14 amino acids. From germline, CDR1 is SQVTM and CDR2 ANQGSEA. Trimming shortened V by 6 bases and J by 0 bases, and 12 bases separated the two germline ends. Study-level points and caveats: How much donors shared clonotypes was expected to be affected by sequencing depth. The sharing of roughly 5% of naive CD4 clonotypes was seen across a handful of donors. The researchers took only blood, and tissue repertoires probably look different.

Concerning this clone: The antigen is unknown.

An approximately 200 ng quantity of DNA, 32,000 or so T cell genomes, went into the sorted-subset replicate PCRs. Assay: immunoSEQ multiplex PCR; the TCRdb copy retains only in-frame clones and omits some. The profile covers around 2.1 million clones, with roughly 91% appearing a single time and 1.5% to 2% taken by the ten largest. Naive CD8 cells comprised CD45RO-negative, CCR7-positively selected cells, excluding terminally differentiated effector memory CD45RA+ cells. This TCR came from a man younger than 35 in good health. Some clones in this sample may be carry-over from other donors' samples. The chain joins TRBV29-1 to TRBJ2-1; no clear D. What was sequenced was naive CD8+ T cells from PBMCs. CDR3 in DNA: TGCAGCGTAGTCTTGGGCGGCTCCTACAATGAGCAGTTCTTC. Amino acid sequence: CSVVLGGSYNEQFF.